This T cell receptor beta chain was captured by sequencing in a study of blood T cell repertoires in COVID-19. Measured with immunoSEQ multiplex PCR; TCRdb has only the in-frame clones, and not every one. This sample has 210,000 or so clones, with roughly four fifths found just once. V lost 6 bases and J 8 bases, leaving 13 bases between the germline ends. This CDR3 spans 13 amino acids. CDR1 is SNHLY, CDR2 FYNNEI, per germline. The sample consisted of peripheral blood. The receptor comes from a man between 50 and 59 years old who had recovered from COVID-19. The chain has TRBV2 and TRBJ2-2, with D possibly matching TRBD2 (5 bases). CDR3 protein: CASRVTRGGELFF. In DNA, the CDR3 is TGTGCCAGCAGAGTGACTCGGGGAGGGGAGCTGTTTTTT.